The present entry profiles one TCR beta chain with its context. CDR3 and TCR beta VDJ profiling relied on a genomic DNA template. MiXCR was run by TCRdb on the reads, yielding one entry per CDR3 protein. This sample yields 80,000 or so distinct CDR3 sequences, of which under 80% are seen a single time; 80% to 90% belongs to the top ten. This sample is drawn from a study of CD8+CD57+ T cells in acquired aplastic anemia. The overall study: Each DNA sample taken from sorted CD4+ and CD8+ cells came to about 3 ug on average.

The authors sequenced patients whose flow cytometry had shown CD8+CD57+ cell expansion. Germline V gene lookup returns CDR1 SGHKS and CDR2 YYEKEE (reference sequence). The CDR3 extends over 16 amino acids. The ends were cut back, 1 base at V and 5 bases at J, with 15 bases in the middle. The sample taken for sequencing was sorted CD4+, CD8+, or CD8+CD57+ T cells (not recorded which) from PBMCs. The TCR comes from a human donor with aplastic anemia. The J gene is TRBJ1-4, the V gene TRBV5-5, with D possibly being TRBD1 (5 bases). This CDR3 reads CASSLQGRDLNEKLFF. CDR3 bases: TGTGCCAGCAGCTTGCAGGGCAGGGACCTAAATGAAAAACTGTTTTTT.